The next 18 T cell receptor beta chains were all read from a single sample in a study of shared clonotypes between healthy human individuals. Generated by immunoSEQ multiplex PCR, the TCRdb table keeps only in-frame clones and is missing some. The data show 300,000 or so clones, under 80% seen once. Material: memory CD4+ T cells sorted from blood. The subset here: CD45RA-negative fraction. The receptors were sampled from a man aged 30 to 39 in good health.

The V call is TRBV2, the J call TRBJ2-1; possible D gene TRBD2, 6 bases. Germline loops: CDR1 SNHLY, CDR2 FYNNEI. This CDR3 is 16 amino acids long. The V gene lost 1 base and the J gene lost 2 bases, with 12 bases spanning the gap. The chain's CDR3 is CASSEDLAYTYNEQFF. CDR3 nucleotide sequence: TGTGCCAGCAGTGAAGACCTAGCGTACACCTACAATGAGCAGTTCTTC.

V and J are TRBV30 and TRBJ2-7; unclear D gene. Per the germline V gene, CDR1 is GTSNPN and CDR2 is SVGIG (reference sequence). Deletions cut 7 bases from V and 3 bases from J, with 7 bases between. The CDR3 has 10 residues. The CDR3 nucleotides are TGTGCCTACGGGCTCTACGAGCAGTACTTC. Its protein product is CAYGLYEQYF.

The chain links TRBV5-1 to TRBJ2-5; D may be TRBD2 (5 bases). This CDR3 has 14 amino acids. V was shortened by 0 bases and J by 2 bases, with 8 bases between the two germline ends. From germline, CDR1 is SGHRS and CDR2 YFSETQ. The DNA of the CDR3 is TGCGCCAGCAGCTTGGCAGCGGAGCAAGAGACCCAGTACTTC. Its protein product is CASSLAAEQETQYF.

The rearrangement joins TRBV6-6 to TRBJ2-3, with D tentatively TRBD2 (6 bases). The germline V gene has CDR1 MNHNY and CDR2 SVGAGI (reference sequence). Trimming shortened V by 3 bases and J by 0 bases, and 10 bases separated the two germline ends. The CDR3 has 15 residues. The CDR3 region is CASSYLGTSTDTQYF. For the CDR3, the DNA is TGTGCCAGCAGTTATCTCGGGACTAGCACAGATACGCAGTATTTT.

The CDR3 DNA reads TGTGCCACCAGCCGAAGAGGCACAGATACGCAGTATTTT. It is translated as CATSRRGTDTQYF. This chain links TRBV15 with TRBJ2-3; D not certain. The CDR3 covers 13 residues. CDR1 LNHNV and CDR2 YYDKDF come from the germline V gene (reference sequence). V dropped 5 bases and J dropped 1 base, with 7 bases sitting between them.

The J gene is TRBJ2-7, the V gene TRBV10-1, with TRBD1 matching over 9 bases. Germline V lookup: CDR1 WNHNN, CDR2 SYGVQD (reference sequence). The CDR3 runs to 14 residues. V lost 5 bases, J lost 5 bases, and 7 bases stayed unmatched. This CDR3 is CASSPGTGMHEQYF. In DNA, the CDR3 is TGCGCCAGCAGTCCCGGGACAGGGATGCACGAGCAGTACTTC.

This clone occurred many times. The rearrangement uses TRBV4-2 and TRBJ2-5, with 8 bases matching TRBD1. Germline V lookup: CDR1 LGHNA, CDR2 YNFKEQ. The length of the CDR3 is 13 residues. V shed 6 bases and J 4 bases; nucleotides not matched to a gene: 4. The CDR3 coding sequence is TGTGCCAGCAGTCAGGGGGCCCGAGAGACCCAGTACTTC. The encoded protein is CASSQGARETQYF.

The chain has TRBV6-1 and TRBJ2-1; 7 positions agree with TRBD1. Losses at the gene ends were 9 bases for V and 0 bases for J; bases not matched to a gene: 5. Germline CDR1 reads MNHNS; CDR2 reads SASEGT. The CDR3 extends over 14 amino acids. CDR3 sequence reads: CASTPGGSYNEQFF. The DNA for the CDR3 is TGTGCCAGTACCCCAGGGGGCTCCTACAATGAGCAGTTCTTC.

V gene TRBV5-1 combines with J gene TRBJ2-5; D may be TRBD2 (5 bases). The CDR3 contains 17 residues. Germline V gene data show CDR1 as SGHRS and CDR2 as YFSETQ. V shed 3 bases and J shed 1 base, with 19 bases lying between them. The CDR3 is CASSSTPRKRAQETQYF. The CDR3 DNA reads as TGCGCCAGCAGCTCTACACCACGGAAGAGGGCCCAAGAGACCCAGTACTTC.

The V call is TRBV9, the J call TRBJ2-7; 8 bases line up with TRBD2. CDR3 length: 15 amino acids. With 3 bases clipped from V and 0 bases from J, the junction kept 5 bases outside the gene matches. The germline CDR1 and CDR2 sequences are SGDLS and YYNGEE. The CDR3 sequence is CASSAGLAGSYEQYF. The CDR3 DNA sequence: TGTGCCAGCAGCGCGGGGCTAGCGGGCTCCTACGAGCAGTACTTC.

This sequence joins TRBV30 and TRBJ1-1; D remains ambiguous. Germline CDR1 and CDR2: GTSNPN and SVGIG (reference sequence). The CDR3 runs 14 residues. The germline V and J ends were trimmed by 3 bases and 3 bases, with 14 bases remaining between them. CDR3 in amino acids: CAWSLGLPYTEAFF. Written as DNA, the CDR3 is TGTGCCTGGAGCCTCGGACTGCCATACACTGAAGCTTTCTTT.

The V call is TRBV28, the J call TRBJ1-3; 9 bases match TRBD1. V was clipped by 8 bases and J by 3 bases; unmatched bases: 8. This CDR3 is built from 15 residues. Germline V gives CDR1 MDHEN, CDR2 SYDVKM. In DNA, the CDR3 is TGTGCCAGCCTCCCCGGGACAGGGTTTGGAAACACCATATATTTT. It translates to CASLPGTGFGNTIYF.

The chain employs TRBV7-8 and TRBJ2-5, with D unclear. This CDR3 is 13 amino acids long. Germline CDR1 and CDR2: SGHVS and FQNEAQ. Trimming left V 5 bases short and J 5 bases short, with 12 bases between. In DNA form, the CDR3 reads TGTGCCAGCAGCCCTGAGACCGGCGAGACCCAGTACTTC. Amino acids: CASSPETGETQYF.

The chain recombines TRBV5-1 with TRBJ2-3; D gene uncertain. Trimming left V 9 bases short and J 4 bases short, with 18 bases between. Germline CDR1 reads SGHRS; CDR2 reads YFSETQ. This CDR3 comprises 14 residues. This CDR3 is CATRTSTISDTQYF. CDR3 DNA: TGCGCCACCCGGACGTCAACTATATCAGATACGCAGTATTTT.

The count of this clone is one. This chain joins TRBV12-5 and TRBJ2-2; D not resolved. Germline V gene lookup returns CDR1 LGHNT and CDR2 FRNRAP. V lost 0 bases to trimming and J lost 5 bases, with 7 bases between them. This CDR3 contains 14 residues. CDR3 in DNA: TGTGCTAGTGGTTTGGTCGGGTTGACCGGGGAGCTGTTTTTT. Translation: CASGLVGLTGELFF.

With regard to this clone: The sample has other DNA sequences that encode this CDR3 too. The rearrangement links TRBV6-1 to TRBJ2-3; 10 nucleotides agree with TRBD2. Germline V lookup: CDR1 MNHNS, CDR2 SASEGT. The CDR3 is 16 residues long. V was clipped by 3 bases and J by 13 bases; unmatched bases: 16. DNA for the CDR3: TGTGCCAGCAGTGAGGGGCTAGCGGGAGCTCTCAGCCGGGAGTATTTT. Translated: CASSEGLAGALSREYF.

This chain connects TRBV6-5 to TRBJ2-7, with D tentatively TRBD2 (6 bases). With 6 bases removed from V and 6 bases from J, the gap between germline ends came to 18 bases. There are 14 residues in the CDR3. Germline CDR1 reads MNHEY; CDR2 reads SVGAGI. The CDR3 protein is CASRPPGLTFEQYF. CDR3 coding DNA: TGTGCCAGCAGACCCCCGGGACTCACTTTCGAGCAGTACTTC.

This sequence joins TRBV6-5 and TRBJ2-5, with TRBD2 as a possible D gene (5 bases). This CDR3 has 14 residues. Per germline, CDR1 MNHEY and CDR2 SVGAGI. The ends were cut back, 5 bases at V and 7 bases at J, with 17 bases in the middle. The CDR3 nucleotides are TGTGCCAGCAGTGAGGGCCGTCCTTCGGTGACCCAGTACTTC. It yields the protein CASSEGRPSVTQYF.